The text below deals with one TCR beta chain. The record originates from a study of blood T cell repertoires in COVID-19. For the study at large: In each case, the material was cDNA or gDNA derived from T cells, B-cell-depleted T cells, or PBMCs.

Enrollment of patients from Seattle took place during active infection, with longitudinal follow-up. Germline V gene data show CDR1 as SGHTA and CDR2 as FQGNSA. The V end lost 5 bases, the J end lost 4 bases, and 14 bases lay between the germline ends. The CDR3 consists of 14 residues. As handled by the study authors: Estimated nucleated cell counts came from reference gene primer amplification. The method was immunoSEQ multiplex PCR; TCRdb's version includes in-frame clones alone and lacks a portion of them. The DNA was the basis for D and trimming; V, J and clone size are from that table. The sample yields 450,000 or so clones, 75% to 90% seen once.

V and J are TRBV7-2 and TRBJ1-2, with D unresolved. This TCR derives from a middle-aged woman with COVID-19, enrolled during active disease. Specimen: peripheral blood. The CDR3 region is CASSPHSGFYGYTF. The CDR3 DNA sequence: TGTGCCAGCAGCCCTCACAGCGGTTTCTATGGCTACACCTTC.